This T cell receptor beta chain was sequenced in a study of identifying expanded T cells in peripheral blood. No infections or other immune events were documented during collection. This CDR3 comprises 15 residues. V was trimmed by 0 bases and J by 3 bases, leaving 12 bases between them. Germline V gene sequence: CDR1 SGHRS, CDR2 YFSETQ. The repertoire was sequenced with immunoSEQ multiplex PCR; TCRdb's copy has only in-frame clones and lacks some. The profile shows about 91,000 clones, more than 70% of them singletons. The chain has TRBV5-1 and TRBJ1-1; a weak D match, TRBD1 (6 bases). The specimen was blood. This receptor was taken from a person between 18 and 75 years old in good health. CDR3 coding DNA: TGCGCCAGCAGCTTGGCCGGGCAGGGGTACACTGAAGCTTTCTTT. Its translation is CASSLAGQGYTEAFF.